The 25 T cell receptor beta chains below come from one sample, sequenced in a study of tumor and adjacent non-tumor tissue in lung cancer. The library came from three nested PCR rounds adapted from ARM-PCR protocols. TCRdb recomputed calls from the multiplex PCR reads with MiXCR, one row per CDR3 protein. The profile shows over 110,000 distinct CDR3 sequences, 66% of them singletons. The template was RNA from unsorted bulk tissue. Sequencing used lung tumor tissue. The receptors originated from a man aged 60 to 69 with small cell lung cancer.

A remark on this clonotype: One junction end does not reproduce the germline sequence, and a read error may be involved. The J gene is TRBJ1-4, the V gene TRBV28, with D maybe TRBD1 (5 bases). Germline CDR1 and CDR2: MDHEN and SYDVKM. The CDR3 runs to 17 residues. CDR3 sequence: CASSPLGVLVTNEKLSF. The CDR3 DNA is TGTGCCAGCAGTCCCTTAGGGGTTTTAGTGACTAATGAAAAACTGTCTTTT.

V gene TRBV12-3 or TRBV12-4 combines with J gene TRBJ2-1; the D is unclear. The CDR3 runs to 14 residues. Trimming took 1 base from V and 1 from J, leaving 5 bases between them. The CDR3 protein is CASSLGGSYNEQFF. The CDR3 DNA is TGTGCCAGCAGTTTAGGGGGTTCCTACAATGAGCAGTTCTTC.

This chain connects TRBV5-6 to TRBJ2-1, with 7 positions matching TRBD2. The CDR3 extends over 18 amino acids. Germline trimming cut 4 bases from V and 7 bases from J; bases unmatched to any gene: 20. CDR1 is SGHDT, CDR2 YYEEEE, per germline. The CDR3 DNA reads TGTGCCAGCAGCCGAAGAACTAGTGGGAGGGCCTCGCAGAATGAGCAGTTCTTC. It is translated as CASSRRTSGRASQNEQFF.

About this clonotype itself: The junction differs from germline at one of its ends, possibly a read error. This chain joins TRBV5-6 and TRBJ2-7; maybe TRBD1 (6 bases). Germline CDR1 SGHDT, CDR2 YYEEEE. The CDR3 is made up of 16 amino acids. CDR3 nucleotide sequence: TGTGCCAGCAGCAGGGGGATATGGGCCCTAACCTACGATCAGTACTTC. Encoded protein: CASSRGIWALTYDQYF.

About this clonotype itself: The junction departs from the called germline gene at one end, perhaps through a read error. V and J are TRBV5-1 and TRBJ1-1, with D perhaps matching TRBD1 (6 bases). The CDR3 sequence is 14 residues long. CDR1 SGHRS and CDR2 YFSETQ come from the germline V gene. DNA for the CDR3: TGCGCCAGCAGCTTGACAGGGTGGCTCACTGAAGCTTTATTT. The encoded protein is CASSLTGWLTEALF. Combining the CDR3 with reference TRBV5-1 and TRBJ1-1 gives the whole variable domain KAGVTQTPRYLIKTRGQQVTLSCSPISGHRSVSWYQQTPGQGLQFLFEYFSETQRNKGNFPGRFSGRQFSNSRSEMNVSTLELGDSALYLCASSLTGWLTEALFGQGTRLTVV.

This clonotype was seen a single time. One junction end disagrees with the germline gene, perhaps due to a read error. The chain employs TRBV4-1 and TRBJ1-5; D not resolved. This CDR3 is 14 amino acids long. Germline CDR1 and CDR2: MGHRA and YSYEKL. CDR3 loop: CASSWLKGNQPQHF. CDR3 nucleotide sequence: TGCGCCAGCAGCTGGCTAAAGGGCAATCAGCCACAGCATTTT.

The J gene is TRBJ2-1, the V gene TRBV29-1; possible D gene TRBD2, 5 bases. The germline V and J ends were trimmed by 1 base and 15 bases, with 13 bases remaining between them. This CDR3 region has 11 residues. Germline loops: CDR1 SQVTM, CDR2 ANQGSEA. The DNA for the CDR3 is TGCAGCGTTGAAGTAGGGAGAAGGTTGTTCTTC. Translation gives CSVEVGRRLFF.

CDR3 DNA sequence: TGTGCCAGCAGTTTGGGGACAGTCTCTGGCTACACCTTC. Translating it yields CASSLGTVSGYTF. This sequence joins TRBV12-3 or TRBV12-4 and TRBJ1-2; 7 bases fit TRBD1. This CDR3 spans 13 amino acids. V was clipped by 3 bases and J by 7 bases; unmatched bases: 5.

This clonotype showed up many times. DNA for the CDR3: TGTGCCAGTAGGACGGCGATAAGTTCGGAGACCCAGTACTTC. Its translation is CASRTAISSETQYF. The chain is built from TRBV6-1 and TRBJ2-5, with unresolved D. Per the germline V gene, CDR1 is MNHNS and CDR2 is SASEGT. Trimming stripped 9 bases from V and 5 bases from J, with 19 bases between. The CDR3 covers 14 residues.

Concerning this clonotype itself: At one of its ends the junction is not consistent with the germline gene, which may arise from a read error. The rearrangement uses TRBV11-2 and TRBJ2-2; maybe TRBD2 (5 bases). The CDR3 totals 15 residues. The germline V gene encodes CDR1 SGHAT and CDR2 FQNNGV. CDR3 DNA sequence: TGTGCCAGCAGCTTCGGTAGCGCGAACACTGGGGAGATGTTTTTT. It specifies CASSFGSANTGEMFF.

This clonotype turned up a few times. This chain links TRBV20-1 with TRBJ2-1; 12 bases are a match to TRBD2. This CDR3 comprises 20 residues. V lost 2 bases and J lost 4; bases outside the gene matches: 18. CDR1 DFQATT and CDR2 SNEGSKA come from the germline V gene (reference sequence). The CDR3 bases are TGCAGTGCTAGATCGCTTCCTAGCGGGAGGGCCCGATTAATTTACAATGAGCAGTTCTTC. This gives the protein CSARSLPSGRARLIYNEQFF.

This chain joins TRBV28 and TRBJ2-1; D may be TRBD2 (6 bases). The CDR3 contains 12 residues. The V and J ends lost 5 bases and 9 bases respectively, with 11 bases between them. From germline, CDR1 is MDHEN and CDR2 SYDVKM. The CDR3 nucleotides are TGTGCCAGCAGTACAACTAGCACTGAGCAGTTCTTC. This gives the protein CASSTTSTEQFF.

Remarks on this clonotype: This clone may be a read error of a much larger clone one base away. The V and J genes are TRBV20-1 and TRBJ2-1; weak D call: TRBD2 (5 bases). This CDR3 comprises 14 residues. Germline V gene data show CDR1 as DFQATT and CDR2 as SNEGSKA (reference sequence). DNA for the CDR3: TGCAGTGCCCTTATCCAGCCCAGGAGGTGGGAGCAGTTATTC. Protein product: CSALIQPRRWEQLF.

In its sample, this clonotype ranks as medium-sized (0.01 to 0.1%). The chain employs TRBV29-1 and TRBJ1-1, with D maybe TRBD1 (6 bases). Germline V gene sequence: CDR1 SQVTM, CDR2 ANQGSEA. V was cut by 4 bases and J by 4 bases, with 13 bases left in between. The CDR3 is 13 residues long. CDR3 bases: TGCAGCGTTGTTCGGGGGGCGGGCACTGAAGCTTTCTTT. Its protein is CSVVRGAGTEAFF.

As for this clonotype: No conserved phenylalanine or tryptophan ends this CDR3, so it is likely a read error. The gene calls are TRBV5-4 and TRBJ2-1, with D unresolved. The V gene's germline CDR1 is SGHNT and CDR2 YYREEE (reference sequence). This CDR3 has 14 amino acids. V was pared by 4 bases and J by 5 bases, with 13 bases between. Here the CDR3 reads CASSPLRSDNEQFV. In DNA form, the CDR3 reads TGTGCCAGCAGCCCCCTTAGGTCGGACAATGAGCAGTTCGTC.

The V gene is TRBV5-1, the J gene TRBJ2-1, with a possible D match to TRBD2 (5 bases). Germline CDR1 and CDR2: SGHRS and YFSETQ. Trimming pared 6 bases from V and 4 bases from J, leaving 14 bases between. This CDR3 is 14 amino acids long. Here the CDR3 reads CASTLDSRYNEQFF. DNA for the CDR3: TGCGCCAGCACTCTGGACTCTCGTTACAATGAGCAGTTCTTC.

This clonotype was seen more than once but under ten times. The chain uses TRBV5-8 and TRBJ1-5; no clear D. CDR1 SGHTS and CDR2 YDEGEE come from the germline V gene. V was pared by 0 bases and J by 6 bases, with 7 bases between. The CDR3 loop spans 13 amino acids. Here the CDR3 DNA reads TGTGCCAGCAGCTTGGATTGGAGTCAGCCCCAGCATTTT. It translates to CASSLDWSQPQHF.

The chain uses TRBV20-1 and TRBJ2-3; D remains ambiguous. Between the trimmed V and J ends, which lost 8 bases and 0 bases, there was a span of 12 bases. The germline CDR1 and CDR2 sequences are DFQATT and SNEGSKA (reference sequence). The length of the CDR3 is 13 residues. CDR3 residues: CSTLTGSTDTQYF. CDR3 DNA sequence: TGCAGTACTTTGACTGGAAGCACAGATACGCAGTATTTT.

Points on this clonotype: A clone one base away is much larger, so this may be a read error. This chain joins TRBV20-1 and TRBJ1-2; 10 nucleotides line up with TRBD1. The CDR3 has 13 residues. CDR1 DFQATT and CDR2 SNEGSKA come from the germline V gene (reference sequence). Germline trimming cut 6 bases from V and 10 bases from J; bases unmatched to any gene: 11. Written as DNA, the CDR3 is TGCAGTGCGGGGTCGGGACAGGGGCATGTCTACACCTTC. Protein product: CSAGSGQGHVYTF.

With respect to this clonotype: This CDR3 is missing its conserved last phenylalanine or tryptophan, likely due to a read error. The chain is built from TRBV5-1 and TRBJ2-3; no reliable D call. The germline CDR1 and CDR2 sequences are SGHRS and YFSETQ. CDR3 length: 15 amino acids. Written as DNA, the CDR3 is TGCGGCAGCAGCTTGGGTTCGCGGCCAACAGATACGCAGTATTCT. As protein: CGSSLGSRPTDTQYS.

A word on this clonotype: Relative to the germline gene, one junction end is altered; a read error may explain this. The V and J genes are TRBV11-2 and TRBJ1-6; D remains unclear. Germline V gives CDR1 SGHAT, CDR2 FQNNGV. CDR3 size: 17 residues. CDR3 protein: CARSLVGVRLGNSPLRF. CDR3 DNA: TGTGCCAGGAGCTTAGTTGGGGTTCGCCTGGGGAACTCACCCCTCCGCTTT.

With respect to this clonotype: A read error may explain this, as a much larger clone is one base away. The final CDR3 position lacks the conserved phenylalanine or tryptophan, pointing to a likely read error. V gene TRBV29-1 combines with J gene TRBJ1-6; D is uncertain. Germline V gene lookup returns CDR1 SQVTM and CDR2 ANQGSEA. CDR3 length equals 13 residues. The V end lost 4 bases, the J end lost 7 bases, and 11 bases lay between the germline ends. The CDR3 here is CSVGVAENSPLHC. In nucleotides, the CDR3 is TGCAGCGTTGGCGTGGCAGAGAATTCACCCCTCCACTGT.

This clonotype was counted a single time. One end of the junction is discordant with germline, which a read error may explain. This chain links TRBV6-1 with TRBJ2-1; D might be TRBD1 or TRBD2, each matching 5 bases. The CDR3 spans 18 residues. The germline CDR1 and CDR2 sequences are MNHNS and SASEGT. The CDR3 spells CAISEGVLAGETYNEQFF. The CDR3 nucleotides read TGTGCCATCAGTGAAGGGGTTCTAGCTGGAGAAACCTACAATGAGCAGTTCTTC.

The genes are TRBV12-3 or TRBV12-4 and TRBJ2-2; TRBD1 matches at 8 bases. Trimming cost V 5 bases and J 6 bases; bases outside gene matches: 8. The CDR3 runs 15 residues. CDR3 sequence: CASSPRDRYSGELFF. The CDR3 nucleotides read TGTGCCAGCAGTCCCCGGGACAGGTATTCCGGGGAGCTGTTTTTT.

The chain combines TRBV20-1 with TRBJ2-5; tentative D call: TRBD1 (6 bases). With 7 bases removed from V and 5 bases from J, the gap between germline ends came to 14 bases. Germline V gives CDR1 DFQATT, CDR2 SNEGSKA (reference sequence). The CDR3 extends over 12 amino acids. CDR3 sequence (DNA): TGCAGTGTTATAGGGGGAGTGGAGACCCAGTACTTC. Protein sequence: CSVIGGVETQYF.